A single sample is the source of the 28 T cell receptor beta chains below, sequenced in a study of control samples from healthy donors and cancer patients. Profiling relied on immunoSEQ multiplex PCR, and the TCRdb table lists in-frame clones only, not all of them. The repertoire holds about 100,000 clones, with roughly 80% as singletons. The sample was blood. These receptors were taken from a man aged 30 to 39 in good health.

This sequence joins TRBV14 and TRBJ2-1, with D maybe TRBD2 (7 bases). Germline V lookup: CDR1 SGHDN, CDR2 FVKESK. Trimming removed 2 bases from V and 8 bases from J, with 19 bases in between. The CDR3 runs to 16 residues. The CDR3 reads CASSQSGGGLRYEQFF. As DNA, the CDR3 is TGTGCCAGCAGCCAAAGTGGCGGGGGCTTACGGTATGAGCAGTTCTTC.

The chain couples TRBV11-2 to TRBJ2-1; no firm D call. V was shortened by 5 bases and J by 2 bases, with 1 base between the two germline ends. The CDR3 extends over 11 amino acids. Germline-derived CDR1 and CDR2 are SGHAT and FQNNGV. CDR3 loop: CASSPYNEQFF. The CDR3 nucleotides read TGTGCCAGCAGCCCCTACAATGAGCAGTTCTTC.

CDR3 nucleotides: TGTGCTAGTGGTTTTCTGCGCTCTGGAAACACCATATATTTT. It codes for CASGFLRSGNTIYF. The chain couples TRBV12-5 to TRBJ1-3; no clear D. This CDR3 region has 14 residues. Trimming pared 3 bases from V and 0 bases from J, leaving 6 bases between. Germline V gives CDR1 LGHNT, CDR2 FRNRAP.

The J gene is TRBJ2-6, the V gene TRBV7-2, with 7 bases lining up with TRBD1. The CDR3 contains 17 residues. The V gene end was trimmed by 4 bases and the J gene end by 0 bases; junction bases not matched to a gene: 6. Germline-derived CDR1 and CDR2 are SGHTA and FQGNSA. The CDR3 reads CASSWDSPFSGANVLTF. The DNA for the CDR3 is TGTGCCAGCAGCTGGGACAGCCCCTTCTCTGGGGCCAACGTCCTGACTTTC.

The gene calls are TRBV19 and TRBJ2-5; no firm D call. The germline V gene encodes CDR1 LNHDA and CDR2 SQIVND (reference sequence). Trimming pared 6 bases from V and 2 bases from J, leaving 13 bases between. The CDR3 contains 14 residues. The CDR3 region is CASRGLEIQETQYF. The DNA of the CDR3 is TGTGCCAGTAGAGGATTGGAGATTCAAGAGACCCAGTACTTC. Combining the CDR3 with reference TRBV19 and TRBJ2-5 gives the whole variable domain DGGITQSPKYLFRKEGQNVTLSCEQNLNHDAMYWYRQDPGQGLRLIYYSQIVNDFQKGDIAEGYSVSREKKESFPLTVTSAQKNPTAFYLCASRGLEIQETQYFGPGTRLLVL.

This chain connects TRBV28 to TRBJ2-1; 8 bases map to TRBD1. The CDR3 length is 15 residues. With V trimmed by 1 base and J by 8 bases, 7 bases remained unmatched. CDR1 is MDHEN, CDR2 SYDVKM, per germline. CDR3 residues: CASSLLGQVSYEQFF. CDR3 nucleotides: TGTGCCAGCAGTTTATTGGGACAGGTTAGCTATGAGCAGTTCTTC.

This chain uses TRBV25-1 with TRBJ1-1; 7 bases map to TRBD1. The V and J ends lost 5 bases and 5 bases, in that order; junction bases with no gene match: 5. Germline CDR1 MGHDK, CDR2 SYGVNS. The CDR3 sequence is 13 residues long. The CDR3 sequence: CASSPDRTTEAFF. CDR3 DNA: TGTGCCAGCAGTCCGGACAGGACGACTGAAGCTTTCTTT.

The V and J genes are TRBV30 and TRBJ2-5, with 7 bases that match TRBD2. With 3 bases clipped from V and 1 base from J, the junction kept 5 bases outside the gene matches. This CDR3 is 14 amino acids long. Germline CDR1 reads GTSNPN; CDR2 reads SVGIG (reference sequence). The CDR3 spells CAWRRGLVQETQYF. As DNA, the CDR3 is TGTGCCTGGAGGAGAGGACTAGTCCAAGAGACCCAGTACTTC.

The rearrangement uses TRBV5-1 and TRBJ2-3; D ambiguous. The CDR3 consists of 14 residues. The V end was cut by 0 bases, the J end by 0 bases, with 5 bases between. Germline CDR1 SGHRS, CDR2 YFSETQ. CDR3 loop: CASSLGRSTDTQYF. The CDR3 DNA reads as TGCGCCAGCAGCTTGGGCAGAAGCACAGATACGCAGTATTTT.

This chain links TRBV18 with TRBJ2-3; D not certain. Germline values: CDR1 KGHSH, CDR2 LQKENI. The CDR3 loop spans 14 amino acids. Trimming took 2 bases from V and 3 from J, leaving 9 bases between them. The CDR3 is CASSPIVPTDTQYF. Here the CDR3 DNA reads TGTGCCAGCTCACCAATAGTACCAACAGATACGCAGTATTTT.

This clone has more than one count but fewer than ten. The chain recombines TRBV18 with TRBJ2-5; 9 bases agree with TRBD1. V shed 4 bases and J 5 bases; nucleotides not matched to a gene: 17. Germline V gene sequence: CDR1 KGHSH, CDR2 LQKENI. This CDR3 has 18 amino acids. The CDR3 DNA sequence: TGTGCCAGCTCACGTGAGCTCACCGGGACAGGGTTAGAGGAGACCCAGTACTTC. Translation gives CASSRELTGTGLEETQYF.

V is TRBV19 and J is TRBJ2-3; 7 bases fit TRBD1. Germline values: CDR1 LNHDA, CDR2 SQIVND (reference sequence). V shed 4 bases and J 4 bases; nucleotides not matched to a gene: 8. The CDR3 is made up of 15 amino acids. The CDR3 loop reads CASSTAYRGSDTQYF. The CDR3 nucleotides are TGTGCCAGTAGTACGGCATACAGGGGCTCAGATACGCAGTATTTT.

The chain carries TRBV7-3 and TRBJ2-2, with 10 bases identical to TRBD2. There are 15 residues in the CDR3. Germline V lookup: CDR1 SGHTA, CDR2 FQGTGA. J was trimmed by 6 bases and V by 5 bases; bases with no gene match: 6. This chain's CDR3 is CASSTLAGGPGELFF. The CDR3 DNA follows: TGTGCCAGCAGCACCTTAGCGGGGGGCCCCGGGGAGCTGTTTTTT.

The J gene is TRBJ1-1, the V gene TRBV4-2; TRBD1 aligns across 9 bases. Losses at the gene ends were 4 bases for V and 8 bases for J; bases not matched to a gene: 11. CDR3 length: 15 amino acids. Germline assignment: CDR1 LGHNA and CDR2 YNFKEQ. The CDR3 here is CASSPLGQGMGEAFF. The CDR3 DNA is TGTGCCAGCAGCCCGCTTGGACAGGGGATGGGAGAAGCTTTCTTT.

This clone turned up a few times. V and J are TRBV7-8 and TRBJ1-5; D gene uncertain. The ends were cut back, 5 bases at V and 3 bases at J, with 14 bases in the middle. The CDR3 is 15 residues long. Germline V gene data show CDR1 as SGHVS and CDR2 as FQNEAQ. For the CDR3, the DNA is TGTGCCAGCAGCCCCAAGAGGTCTCTCAATCAGCCCCAGCATTTT. Protein product: CASSPKRSLNQPQHF.

J is TRBJ2-3 and V is TRBV18; the match to TRBD1 covers 9 bases. Germline assignment: CDR1 KGHSH and CDR2 LQKENI. With 8 bases clipped from V and 1 base from J, the junction kept 4 bases outside the gene matches. This CDR3 contains 14 residues. The CDR3, as DNA: TGTGCCAGCGGGCGGACAGGGGGCACAGATACGCAGTATTTT. Protein sequence: CASGRTGGTDTQYF.

V is TRBV30 and J is TRBJ1-1, with TRBD1 matching 7 bases. CDR3 length equals 11 residues. Germline assignment: CDR1 GTSNPN and CDR2 SVGIG (reference sequence). V trimming: 4 bases; J trimming: 7 bases; junction bases outside the gene matches: 3. In DNA form, the CDR3 reads TGTGCCTGGATACAGGGGTTTGAAGCTTTCTTT. This translates into CAWIQGFEAFF. The full variable domain, its missing parts supplied by reference TRBV30 and TRBJ1-1, is SQTIHQWPATLVQPVGSPLSLECTVEGTSNPNLYWYRQAAGRGLQLLFYSVGIGQISSEVPQNLSASRPQDRQFILSSKKLLLSDSGFYLCAWIQGFEAFFGQGTRLTVV.

The gene calls are TRBV15 and TRBJ1-5; D unresolved. The germline V and J ends were trimmed by 0 bases and 3 bases, with 6 bases remaining between them. CDR1 is LNHNV and CDR2 is YYDKDF in the germline V gene (reference sequence). This CDR3 region has 14 residues. The DNA of the CDR3 is TGTGCCACCAGCAGAGAGGTGTACAATCAGCCCCAGCATTTT. It encodes CATSREVYNQPQHF.

V usage is TRBV11-2 and J usage is TRBJ1-1; 7 nucleotides match TRBD1. Trimming removed 1 base from V and 6 bases from J; junction bases left unmatched: 2. In germline, CDR1 is SGHAT, CDR2 FQNNGV. The CDR3 consists of 13 residues. CDR3 sequence reads: CASSLVGQPEAFF. For the CDR3, the DNA is TGTGCCAGCAGCTTAGTGGGACAGCCTGAAGCTTTCTTT.

V and J are TRBV24-1 and TRBJ2-2; 9 positions match TRBD1. V was pared by 0 bases and J by 0 bases, with 10 bases of the junction left unmatched. The CDR3 totals 20 residues. The germline V gene encodes CDR1 KGHDR and CDR2 SFDVKD. The CDR3 sequence is CATSDLFSGQGYSNTGELFF. The CDR3 coding sequence is TGTGCCACCAGTGATTTGTTCTCGGGACAGGGATACTCGAACACCGGGGAGCTGTTTTTT.

V gene TRBV19 combines with J gene TRBJ2-2; the match to TRBD1 covers 7 bases. The CDR3 is made up of 18 amino acids. CDR1 and CDR2 (germline): LNHDA, SQIVND (reference sequence). The junction had 14 bases not matched to a gene; V was cut back by 5 bases and J by 2 bases. The CDR3 here is CASSATTGIPINTGELFF. In DNA, the CDR3 is TGTGCCAGTAGTGCCACGACAGGGATTCCTATCAACACCGGGGAGCTGTTTTTT.

The table lists this clone with a count of one. This chain links TRBV6-1 with TRBJ2-7; 12 bases match TRBD1. With V trimmed by 4 bases and J by 6 bases, 10 bases remained unmatched. CDR3 length equals 16 residues. CDR1 MNHNS and CDR2 SASEGT come from the germline V gene. In DNA, the CDR3 is TGTGCCAGCAGTGCAATCTCCGGGACAGGGGGCGCCGAGCAGTACTTC. Encoded protein: CASSAISGTGGAEQYF.

The J gene is TRBJ1-6, the V gene TRBV5-4; no reliable D call. Germline V gene sequence: CDR1 SGHNT, CDR2 YYREEE (reference sequence). The CDR3 consists of 14 residues. V was clipped by 2 bases and J by 9 bases, with 12 bases between them. CDR3 sequence reads: CASSLNVRGSPLHF. Here the CDR3 DNA reads TGTGCCAGCAGCTTAAACGTTCGGGGTTCACCCCTCCACTTT.

V usage is TRBV7-3 and J usage is TRBJ2-1, with 8 bases that match TRBD1. This CDR3 has 15 amino acids. From germline, CDR1 is SGHTA and CDR2 FQGTGA. V lost 5 bases, J lost 2 bases, and 5 bases stayed unmatched. CDR3 DNA: TGTGCCAGCAGCCTAGGACAGGGTACCTACAATGAGCAGTTCTTC. Translating it yields CASSLGQGTYNEQFF.

The J gene is TRBJ2-5, the V gene TRBV5-4; D assignment may be TRBD1 or TRBD2 (5 bases each). Germline values: CDR1 SGHNT, CDR2 YYREEE (reference sequence). Trimming left V 4 bases short and J 5 bases short, with 18 bases between. CDR3 length: 15 residues. This chain's CDR3 is CASSRRTQRGETQYF. In nucleotides, the CDR3 is TGTGCCAGCAGCAGGAGGACTCAGAGGGGCGAGACCCAGTACTTC.

J is TRBJ1-1 and V is TRBV5-1; D is unresolved. The CDR3 is made up of 14 amino acids. The germline V and J ends were trimmed by 1 base and 3 bases, with 10 bases remaining between them. Germline lookup yields CDR1 SGHRS and CDR2 YFSETQ. In nucleotides, the CDR3 is TGCGCCAGCAGCTTGAAATCCTACGACACTGAAGCTTTCTTT. Its protein is CASSLKSYDTEAFF.

This chain links TRBV5-4 with TRBJ2-1; TRBD2 matches at 14 bases. In germline, CDR1 is SGHNT, CDR2 YYREEE (reference sequence). After removal of 5 bases from V and 9 bases from J, the junction contained 7 bases not matched to a gene. This CDR3 comprises 15 residues. The CDR3 reads CASSPTSGGAGEQFF. The CDR3 DNA reads TGTGCCAGCAGTCCGACTAGCGGGGGGGCAGGTGAGCAGTTCTTC.

This chain connects TRBV28 to TRBJ1-4; 8 nucleotides line up with TRBD1. V lost 6 bases to trimming and J lost 7 bases; unmatched junction nucleotides: 10. CDR3 length: 15 residues. CDR1 is MDHEN and CDR2 is SYDVKM in the germline V gene. The CDR3 DNA is TGTGCCAGCAGCCCCTCGACAGGGGCCGGTGAAAAACTGTTTTTT. Protein: CASSPSTGAGEKLFF.